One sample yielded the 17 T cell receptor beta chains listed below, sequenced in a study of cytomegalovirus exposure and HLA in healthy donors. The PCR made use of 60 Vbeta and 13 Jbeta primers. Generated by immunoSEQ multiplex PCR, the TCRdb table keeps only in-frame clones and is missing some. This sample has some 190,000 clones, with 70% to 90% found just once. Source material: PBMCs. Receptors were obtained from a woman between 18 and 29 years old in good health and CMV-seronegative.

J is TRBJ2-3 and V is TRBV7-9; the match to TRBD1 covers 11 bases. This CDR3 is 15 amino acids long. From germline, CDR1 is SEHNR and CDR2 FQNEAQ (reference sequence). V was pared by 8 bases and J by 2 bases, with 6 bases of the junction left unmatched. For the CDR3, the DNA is TGTGCCAGCCCGGGGACAGGGGGGACCACAGATACGCAGTATTTT. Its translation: CASPGTGGTTDTQYF.

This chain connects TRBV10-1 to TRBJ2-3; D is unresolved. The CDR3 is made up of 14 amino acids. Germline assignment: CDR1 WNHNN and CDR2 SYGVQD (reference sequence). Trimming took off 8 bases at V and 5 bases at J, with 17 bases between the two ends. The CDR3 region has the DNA TGCGCCAGCTCCGAGGCGACCACCCGAGATACGCAGTATTTT. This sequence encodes CASSEATTRDTQYF.

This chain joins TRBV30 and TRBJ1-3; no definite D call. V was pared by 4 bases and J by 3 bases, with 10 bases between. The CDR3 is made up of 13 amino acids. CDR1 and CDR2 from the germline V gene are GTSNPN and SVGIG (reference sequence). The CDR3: CAWTVAGGNTIYF. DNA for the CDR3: TGTGCCTGGACGGTCGCTGGTGGAAACACCATATATTTT.

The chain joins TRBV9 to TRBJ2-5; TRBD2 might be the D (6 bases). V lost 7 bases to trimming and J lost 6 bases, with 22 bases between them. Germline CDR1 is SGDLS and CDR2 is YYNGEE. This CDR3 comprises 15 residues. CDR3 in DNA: TGTGCCAGCTCAACCGCGGCGGGGCCAGAGAAGACCCAGTACTTC. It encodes CASSTAAGPEKTQYF.

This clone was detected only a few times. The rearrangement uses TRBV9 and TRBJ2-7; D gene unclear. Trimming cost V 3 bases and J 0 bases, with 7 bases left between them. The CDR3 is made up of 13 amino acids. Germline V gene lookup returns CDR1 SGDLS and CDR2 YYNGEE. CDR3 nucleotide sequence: TGTGCCAGCAGCGGACGGAGCTCCTACGAGCAGTACTTC. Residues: CASSGRSSYEQYF.

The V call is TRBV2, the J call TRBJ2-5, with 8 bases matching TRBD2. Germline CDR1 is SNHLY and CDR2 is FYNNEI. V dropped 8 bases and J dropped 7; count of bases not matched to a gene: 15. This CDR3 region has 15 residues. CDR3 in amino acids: CASGRTSGRGGTQYF. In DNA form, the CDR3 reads TGTGCCAGCGGGAGGACTAGTGGCCGGGGGGGGACCCAGTACTTC.

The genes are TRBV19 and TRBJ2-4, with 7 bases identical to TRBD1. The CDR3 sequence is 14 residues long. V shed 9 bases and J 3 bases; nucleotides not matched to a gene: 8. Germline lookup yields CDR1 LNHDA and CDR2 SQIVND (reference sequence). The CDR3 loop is CASQTGWGKNIQYF. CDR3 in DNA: TGTGCCAGCCAGACAGGGTGGGGCAAAAACATTCAGTACTTC. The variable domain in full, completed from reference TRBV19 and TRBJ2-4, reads DGGITQSPKYLFRKEGQNVTLSCEQNLNHDAMYWYRQDPGQGLRLIYYSQIVNDFQKGDIAEGYSVSREKKESFPLTVTSAQKNPTAFYLCASQTGWGKNIQYFGAGTRLSVL.

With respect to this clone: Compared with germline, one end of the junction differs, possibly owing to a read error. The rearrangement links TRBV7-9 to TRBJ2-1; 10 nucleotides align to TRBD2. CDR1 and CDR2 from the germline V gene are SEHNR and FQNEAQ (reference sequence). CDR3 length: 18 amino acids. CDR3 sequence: CSSSSGQAPGLAINEQFF. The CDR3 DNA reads TGTTCCAGCAGCTCGGGACAGGCACCGGGACTAGCGATTAATGAGCAGTTCTTC.

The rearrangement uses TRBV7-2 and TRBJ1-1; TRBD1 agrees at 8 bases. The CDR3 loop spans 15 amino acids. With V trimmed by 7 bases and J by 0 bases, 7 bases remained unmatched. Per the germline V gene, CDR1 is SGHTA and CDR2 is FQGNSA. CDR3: CASTRQGTLNTEAFF. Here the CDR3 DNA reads TGTGCCAGCACTAGACAGGGGACTTTGAACACTGAAGCTTTCTTT.

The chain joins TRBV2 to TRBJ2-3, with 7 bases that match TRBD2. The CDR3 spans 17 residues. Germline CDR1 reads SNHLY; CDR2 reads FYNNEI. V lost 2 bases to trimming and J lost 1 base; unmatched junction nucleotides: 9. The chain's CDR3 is CASSEWAGAGGTDTQYF. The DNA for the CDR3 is TGTGCCAGCAGTGAATGGGCCGGTGCGGGGGGCACAGATACGCAGTATTTT.

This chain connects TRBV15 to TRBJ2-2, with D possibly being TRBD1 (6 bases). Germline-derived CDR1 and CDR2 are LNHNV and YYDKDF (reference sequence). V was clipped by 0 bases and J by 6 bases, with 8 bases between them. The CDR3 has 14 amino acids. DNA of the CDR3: TGTGCCACCAGCAGAGATGAGGGGGCCGGGGAGCTGTTTTTT. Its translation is CATSRDEGAGELFF. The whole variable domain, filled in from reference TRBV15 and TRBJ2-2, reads DAMVIQNPRYQVTQFGKPVTLSCSQTLNHNVMYWYQQKSSQAPKLLFHYYDKDFNNEADTPDNFQSRRPNTSFCFLDIRSPGLGDTAMYLCATSRDEGAGELFFGEGSRLTVL.

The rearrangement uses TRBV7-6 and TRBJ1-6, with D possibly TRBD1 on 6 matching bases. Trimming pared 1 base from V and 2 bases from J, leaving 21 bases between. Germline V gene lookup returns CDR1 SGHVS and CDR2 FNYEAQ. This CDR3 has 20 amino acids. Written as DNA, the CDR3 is TGTGCCAGCAGCTTAGTTGGGGGGGCAGTTAGGATCCCCTATAATTCACCCCTCCACTTT. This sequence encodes CASSLVGGAVRIPYNSPLHF.

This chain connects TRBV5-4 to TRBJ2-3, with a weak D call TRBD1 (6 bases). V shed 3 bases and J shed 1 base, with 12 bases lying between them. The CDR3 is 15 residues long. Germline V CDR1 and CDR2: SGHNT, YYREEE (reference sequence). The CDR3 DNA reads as TGTGCCAGCAGCTCGGCCAGGGGTGGCACAGATACGCAGTATTTT. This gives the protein CASSSARGGTDTQYF. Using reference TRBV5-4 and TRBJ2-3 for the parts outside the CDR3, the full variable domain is ETGVTQSPTHLIKTRGQQVTLRCSSQSGHNTVSWYQQALGQGPQFIFQYYREEENGRGNFPPRFSGLQFPNYSSELNVNALELDDSALYLCASSSARGGTDTQYFGPGTRLTVL.

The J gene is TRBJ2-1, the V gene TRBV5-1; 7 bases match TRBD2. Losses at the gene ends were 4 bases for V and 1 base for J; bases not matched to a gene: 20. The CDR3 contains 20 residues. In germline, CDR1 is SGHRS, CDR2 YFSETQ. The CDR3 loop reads CASSPEEAGDFPGSYNEQFF. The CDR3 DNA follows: TGCGCCAGCAGCCCGGAAGAGGCGGGAGACTTCCCTGGGTCCTACAATGAGCAGTTCTTC.

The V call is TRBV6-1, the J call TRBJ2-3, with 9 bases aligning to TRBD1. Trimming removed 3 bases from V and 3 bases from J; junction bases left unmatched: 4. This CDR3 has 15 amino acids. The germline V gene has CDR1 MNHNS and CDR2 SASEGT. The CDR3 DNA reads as TGTGCCAGCAGTGAGCCGGGACAGGGAACAGATACGCAGTATTTT. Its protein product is CASSEPGQGTDTQYF.

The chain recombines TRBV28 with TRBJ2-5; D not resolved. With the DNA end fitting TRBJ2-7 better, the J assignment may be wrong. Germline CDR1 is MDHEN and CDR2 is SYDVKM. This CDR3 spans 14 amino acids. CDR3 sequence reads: CASSPLGESYEQYF. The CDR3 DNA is TGTGCCAGCAGTCCCCTCGGTGAGTCCTACGAGCAGTACTTC.

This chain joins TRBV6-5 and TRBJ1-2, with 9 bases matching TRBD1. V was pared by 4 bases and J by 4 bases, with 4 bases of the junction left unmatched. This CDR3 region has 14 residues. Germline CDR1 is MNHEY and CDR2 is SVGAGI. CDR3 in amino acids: CASSFSDRGYGYTF. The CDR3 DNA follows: TGTGCCAGCAGTTTTTCGGACAGGGGCTATGGCTACACCTTC.